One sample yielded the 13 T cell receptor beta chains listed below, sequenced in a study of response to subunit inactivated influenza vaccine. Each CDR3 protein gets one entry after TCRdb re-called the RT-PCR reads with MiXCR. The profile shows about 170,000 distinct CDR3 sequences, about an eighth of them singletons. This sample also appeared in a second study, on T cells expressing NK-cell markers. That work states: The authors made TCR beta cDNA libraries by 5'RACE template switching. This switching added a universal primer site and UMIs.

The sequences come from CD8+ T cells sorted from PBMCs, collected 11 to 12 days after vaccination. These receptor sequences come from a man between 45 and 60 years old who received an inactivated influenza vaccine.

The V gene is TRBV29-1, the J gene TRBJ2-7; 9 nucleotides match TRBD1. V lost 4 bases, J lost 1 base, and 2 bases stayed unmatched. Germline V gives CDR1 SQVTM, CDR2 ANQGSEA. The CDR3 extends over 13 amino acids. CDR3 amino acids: CSVGDRASYEQYF. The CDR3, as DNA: TGCAGCGTTGGGGACAGGGCATCCTACGAGCAGTACTTC.

In DNA form, the CDR3 reads TGTGCCACCAGTGACTCCGACTATTACCAAGAGACCCAGTACTTC. Protein: CATSDSDYYQETQYF. This chain connects TRBV24-1 to TRBJ2-5; the D gene is possibly TRBD2 (5 bases). Looked up from germline, CDR1 is KGHDR and CDR2 is SFDVKD. The CDR3 extends over 15 amino acids. Trimming removed 4 bases from V and 0 bases from J, with 11 bases in between.

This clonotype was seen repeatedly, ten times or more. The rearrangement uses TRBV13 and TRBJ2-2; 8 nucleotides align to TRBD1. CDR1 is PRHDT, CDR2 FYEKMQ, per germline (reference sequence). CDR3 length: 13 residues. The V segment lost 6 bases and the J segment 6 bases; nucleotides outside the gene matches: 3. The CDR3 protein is CASRSRGPGELFF. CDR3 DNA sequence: TGTGCCAGCAGATCCAGGGGGCCCGGGGAGCTGTTTTTT.

The chain's CDR3 is CASKETGTYEQYF. In DNA, the CDR3 is TGTGCCAGCAAAGAGACGGGTACCTACGAGCAGTACTTC. The rearrangement links TRBV27 to TRBJ2-7; no firm D call. The germline CDR1 and CDR2 sequences are MNHEY and SMNVEV (reference sequence). Trimming cost V 7 bases and J 2 bases, with 12 bases left between them. This CDR3 is built from 13 residues.

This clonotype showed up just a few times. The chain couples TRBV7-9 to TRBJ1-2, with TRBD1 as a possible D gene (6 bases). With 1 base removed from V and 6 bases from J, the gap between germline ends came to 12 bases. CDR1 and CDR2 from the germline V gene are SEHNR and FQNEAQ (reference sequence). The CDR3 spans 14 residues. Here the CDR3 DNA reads TGTGCCAGCAGCTTAGGGCAGGGGAGAGATGGCTACACCTTC. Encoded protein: CASSLGQGRDGYTF.

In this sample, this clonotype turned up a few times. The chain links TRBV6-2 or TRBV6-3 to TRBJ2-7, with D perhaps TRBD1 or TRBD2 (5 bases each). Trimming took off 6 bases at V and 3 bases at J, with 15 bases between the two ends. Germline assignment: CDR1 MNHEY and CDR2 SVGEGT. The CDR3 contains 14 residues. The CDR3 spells CASRDPGRSYEQYF. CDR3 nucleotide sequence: TGTGCCAGCAGGGATCCGGGGCGCAGCTACGAGCAGTACTTC.

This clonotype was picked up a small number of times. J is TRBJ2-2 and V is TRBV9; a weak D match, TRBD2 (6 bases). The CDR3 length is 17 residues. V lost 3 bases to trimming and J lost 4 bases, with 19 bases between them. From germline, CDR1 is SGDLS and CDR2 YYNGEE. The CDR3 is CASSGTTRGAVTGELFF. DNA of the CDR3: TGTGCCAGCAGCGGAACAACGCGGGGAGCGGTCACCGGGGAGCTGTTTTTT.

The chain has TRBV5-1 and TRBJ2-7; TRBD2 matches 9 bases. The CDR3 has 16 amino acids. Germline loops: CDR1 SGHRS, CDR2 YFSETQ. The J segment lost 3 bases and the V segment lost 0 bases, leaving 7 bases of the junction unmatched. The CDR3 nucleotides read TGCGCCAGCAGCTTGGACCATAGCGGGGGAGGCTACGAGCAGTACTTC. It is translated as CASSLDHSGGGYEQYF.

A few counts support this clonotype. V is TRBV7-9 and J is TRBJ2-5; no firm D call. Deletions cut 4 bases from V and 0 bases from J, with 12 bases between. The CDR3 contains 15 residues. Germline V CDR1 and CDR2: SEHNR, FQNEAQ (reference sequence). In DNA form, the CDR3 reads TGTGCCAGCAGCTCCCTACTGCGGCACCAAGAGACCCAGTACTTC. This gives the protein CASSSLLRHQETQYF.

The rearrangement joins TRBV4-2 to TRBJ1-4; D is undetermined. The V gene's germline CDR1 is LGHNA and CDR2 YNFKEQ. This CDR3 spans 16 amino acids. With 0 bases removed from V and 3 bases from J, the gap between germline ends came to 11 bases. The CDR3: CASSQDDSVPNEKLFF. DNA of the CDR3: TGTGCCAGCAGCCAAGATGACTCAGTCCCTAATGAAAAACTGTTTTTT.

Here the CDR3 DNA reads TGTGCCAGCAGTTACCCCGGGACAGGGGGCAATAAGATTTATGCCGGGGAGCTGTTTTTT. Protein product: CASSYPGTGGNKIYAGELFF. V is TRBV6-2 or TRBV6-3 and J is TRBJ2-2; TRBD1 aligns across 12 bases. Germline V gene data show CDR1 as MNHEY and CDR2 as SVGEGT. This CDR3 has 20 residues. Trimming cost V 2 bases and J 6 bases; bases outside gene matches: 16.

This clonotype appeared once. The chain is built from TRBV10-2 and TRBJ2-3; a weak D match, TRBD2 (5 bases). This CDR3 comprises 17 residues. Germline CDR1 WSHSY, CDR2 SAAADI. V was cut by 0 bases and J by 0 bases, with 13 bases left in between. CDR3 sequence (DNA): TGCGCCAGCAGTGAGTCGTGGCGGGCGACTAGCACAGATACGCAGTATTTT. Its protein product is CASSESWRATSTDTQYF.

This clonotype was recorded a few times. The CDR3 sequence: CASSQGPTSTNEQYF. The CDR3 DNA is TGTGCCAGCAGCCAAGGGCCCACATCTACAAACGAGCAGTACTTC. V gene TRBV4-2 combines with J gene TRBJ2-7; D is undetermined. V lost 1 base and J lost 5, with 15 bases in between. CDR3 length: 15 amino acids. CDR1 is LGHNA and CDR2 is YNFKEQ in the germline V gene.